This TCR beta chain was captured in a study of cytomegalovirus exposure and HLA in healthy donors listed by TCRdb under 2017. The study in broad terms: An earlier analysis of 587 of the donors reported 250 to 300 Gb of sequence data and 100 million to 130 million unique TCR beta sequences from some 180 million T cells. The study used immunosequencing to profile the T cell repertoires of about 670 subjects and linked those repertoires to cytomegalovirus serostatus. Of the roughly 390 genotyped donors, more than 75% were placed in the genetic ancestry cluster associated with self-reported Caucasian donors. Across roughly 420 genotyped donors of the cohort, an average of roughly 230,000 unique TCR beta nucleotide sequences per donor were sequenced, and 15% to 20% of those sequences were non-productive. High-throughput TCR immunosequencing, statistical association of individual TCRs with disease status, and machine learning were combined to predict cytomegalovirus infection status. Genome-wide SNP genotypes for about 65% of the 666 donors were used in a later genetic analysis, which treated that subset as a discovery cohort. Along with the roughly 670-subject first cohort, a separate validation cohort of over a hundred different subjects was used. An earlier analysis of 587 of the donors applied high-throughput TCR beta sequencing to assess whether each TCR beta V gene segment acted as functional or pseudogenic. Every repertoire in the discovery cohort had been generated on one and the same sequencing platform. A later analysis re-analyzed previously published TCR beta repertoires from 666 donors and added high-resolution HLA genotyping to study TCR occurrence patterns. Donor age, sex, ethnicity and CMV serostatus were compiled alongside the repertoire data. HLA typing included class I and class II loci at four-digit resolution. The study was designed to test whether signatures of past pathogen exposure could be identified by cataloging public T cell receptors. The number of typed donors differed by locus: about 620-640 for A, B, C, DRB1 and DQB1; approximately 540 for DQA1; fewer than 610 for DPA1; and some 450 for DPB1. The later analysis used no new phenotypic data to find candidate immune exposures, relying instead on TCR beta sequences and their occurrence across donors. About 300 gigabases of sequencing data and 91 million or so unique TCR sequences made up an early release that covered 640 HLA-typed donors. Four to six DR-DQ haplotypes were handled as single units for association and clustering, since linkage in the cohort was strong.

Here is what the overall study found, with its caveats: Presence/absence analyses assumed roughly uniform sequencing depth across donors, an assumption that may not hold. Compared with equally common non-associated chains, HLA-associated TCR beta chains in a later analysis were more clonally expanded and had lower generation probabilities. Cytomegalovirus status was reported to be diagnosed by the classifier with high specificity and sensitivity in both the original and validation cohorts. The 87-base-pair reads could not distinguish some IMGT-functional V segments, including TRBV6-2 and TRBV6-3, so those segments were excluded. Most TCR sequences were seen in very few donors, while some public TCRs were found in many individuals. Specific HLA alleles were associated with roughly 17,000 TCR beta sequences at a false discovery rate of 0.05 in a later analysis. In an earlier analysis of roughly 560 of the donors, most TCR beta V segments were observed in productive rearrangements about 90% or about 30% of the time, broadly matching IMGT annotations. The authors suggested that the approach could potentially be extended to other disease states and immunological phenotypes. The study listed 170 or so TCR beta chains as associated with cytomegalovirus. A later analysis found that most CMV-associated TCR beta chains appeared HLA-restricted, with HLA associations seemingly driven largely by CMV exposure. A later genetic analysis reported fewer N-insertions in productive TCRs among donors in an Asian-associated ancestry cluster than the roughly 720-donor mean. Strong co-occurrence of HLA alleles, especially DR and DQ, made assigning TCR associations to individual alleles difficult. The earlier analysis of 587 of the donors excluded about 16 rarely observed V segments, including chromosome 9 orphons, because counts were too low. In a later analysis, TCR association rates were found to vary across HLA loci, with the most associated TCRs seen for DRB1 alleles and the fewest for HLA-C alleles. A few of the identified cytomegalovirus-associated TCR beta chains were confirmed in vitro to be specific for cytomegalovirus antigens. Correlated functional status among segregating V segments might reflect linkage disequilibrium, but an unknown experimental factor could not be ruled out. A further reported finding was that TCR beta sequences accurately predicted the HLA-A and HLA-B alleles for most subjects in the first cohort. Because HLA typing was unavailable for some donors at each locus, only the typed subset was used in association tests. In this cohort, only TCR beta chains were sequenced, and detectable features were limited by the absence of alpha or paired-chain data. An association between a missense DCLRE1C variant and V-gene and J-gene trimming of TCR beta chains was found in a later genetic analysis and replicated in an independent cohort. A cluster of highly shared sequence variants was judged likely to be a technical artifact of the sequencing pipeline. The only immune exposure information available for the cohort was CMV serostatus. Several of the top co-occurrence clusters appeared to be linked to parvovirus B19, influenza, CMV and Epstein-Barr virus, according to a later analysis.

Libraries were constructed by the immunoSEQ multiplex PCR assay. A mixture of 60 forward primers for TCR Vbeta segments and 13 reverse primers for TCR Jbeta segments was used in the multiplex PCR. A multiplex PCR assay on genomic DNA amplified the CDR3 region of rearranged TCR beta genes. The amplified TCR beta libraries were sequenced on the Illumina HiSeq System as 87-base-pair reads. As for how the authors treated the data: Across the 666 repertoires, a later analysis counted tens of millions of unique TCR beta chains, about 10 million of which were shared by at least two donors. To remove PCR and sequencing errors, raw reads were error-corrected and collapsed into unique sequences using a nearest-neighbor algorithm that merged closely related sequences. Alignment of CDR3 sequences to IMGT reference sequences was used to assign V, D and J gene segments. For a sequence to be retained, a match of at least six nucleotides was required to both a V gene segment and a J gene segment. Rearrangements were called productive when the CDR3 lacked stop codons and stayed in frame with V and J; all others were non-productive. Following IMGT convention, CDR3 was defined as the stretch from the second conserved V-encoded cysteine up to the conserved J-encoded phenylalanine. The earlier analysis of about 500 of the donors excluded sequences that lacked an unambiguous match to a single V gene segment. In an earlier analysis of some 590 of the donors, a V segment was called functional when productive rearrangements were above 56.7%, and segregating when the standard deviation between donors exceeded 5%. A statistical classification framework was built to diagnose cytomegalovirus status from the catalog of TCR beta chain sequences. In a later analysis, TCR nucleotide sequences were compared against IMGT/GENE-DB human TR gene sequences so that V and J genes could be assigned. Using the TCRdist pipeline, a later analysis assigned CDR3 sequences along with most-parsimonious VDJ recombination scenarios. In a later analysis, each TCR beta chain was defined by its CDR3 amino acid sequence together with its V-gene family, and reads lacking a unique V-gene family were excluded. In a later analysis, around 600 highly shared, low-generation-probability nucleotide sequences were removed to address suspected cross-contamination and a sequencing artifact. For each public chain, a later analysis derived a clonal expansion index from normalized ranks of inferred template counts within each repertoire. In a later analysis, generation probabilities were computed with a VDJ recombination model fitted to out-of-frame rearrangements, and the resulting probabilities were checked against IGoR. In a later analysis, TCR-TCR, TCR-HLA and TCR-CMV co-occurrence was scored with hypergeometric tests, and a repertoire-size bias correction was applied to TCR pairs. In a later analysis, false discovery rates were estimated by permuting HLA or CMV assignments 20 times. In a later analysis, co-occurring TCRs were grouped using DBSCAN, with TCRdist sequence similarity added in when clustering inside HLA-allele-positive subsets. For co-occurrence clustering, repertoires with fewer than 30,000 or more than 120,000 public chains were excluded, along with five or six repertoires with anomalous nucleotide sharing. Not all clones reach the TCRdb copy of this immuneACCESS table, which keeps in-frame sequences only. Checked studies attribute under half of the gap to unresolved V genes and leave the rest unexplained. V and J calls and clone size come straight from that table; D and trimming were deduced from the DNA. The sample data list more than 110,000 clones, and around 72% of these were observed just once. The top ten hold approximately 15% of the sample.

Trimming costs V 2 bases and J 7 bases, and their ends lie 9 bases apart. CDR1 and CDR2 are drawn from the germline V gene (reference sequence): MNHNY, SVGAGI. The CDR3 runs 12 amino acids, cysteine and phenylalanine included. Only CDR3 DNA remains: 36 bases, in frame from the first base. In total, 600 or so healthy bone marrow donors made up the cohort. Cohort members were all nominally healthy when sampled, although unrecorded immune exposures were likely present. CMV serostatus was positive for about 270 and negative for 352 of the 666 cohort members, and was not recorded for this donor. Each donor provided a peripheral blood sample, and peripheral blood mononuclear cells were used for TCR beta sequencing. Genomic DNA extraction from the blood cell samples was performed with the Qiagen DNeasy Blood Extraction Kit. A few counts support this clone. Its antigen has not been determined. No base qualities exist here, and no much larger clone lies one base off it.

The specimen sequenced was PBMCs. The receptor's source is a human donor in good health. The chain is assembled from TRBV6-6 and TRBJ2-7, with TRBD1 tentatively as D gene (5 bases match). The DNA sequence is TGTGCCAGCAGTTACAGGGGAATAGAGCAGTACTTC. Translation gives CASSYRGIEQYF.